Presented here are 22 T cell receptor beta chains from one specimen sequenced in a study of Graves' ophthalmopathy and Graves' hyperthyroidism. Amplified material comprised TCR beta CDR3 regions derived from RNA transcripts. HTBI primers served in a first-round RT-PCR, which a second-round multiplex PCR followed. TCRdb called the multiplex PCR reads again in MiXCR, with one record for every CDR3 protein. The data show roughly 600,000 distinct CDR3 sequences, just under 40% seen once. Sequencing used peripheral blood or thyroid tissue (not recorded which). These receptors all come from an adult man with Graves' hyperthyroidism.

This clonotype has a handful of counts. The V gene is TRBV28, the J gene TRBJ1-2, with TRBD1 as a possible D gene (6 bases). V lost 6 bases to trimming and J lost 2 bases, with 19 bases between them. Germline assignment: CDR1 MDHEN and CDR2 SYDVKM. The CDR3 consists of 16 residues. CDR3 sequence reads: CASSALPGRGNYGYTF. In DNA form, the CDR3 reads TGTGCCAGCAGCGCTCTCCCGGGCAGGGGAAACTATGGCTACACCTTC.

Concerning this clonotype itself: A read error may produce the germline difference seen at one junction end. The V and J genes are TRBV29-1 and TRBJ1-2, with a weak D call TRBD1 (5 bases). The CDR3 has 13 amino acids. CDR1 and CDR2 from the germline V gene are SQVTM and ANQGSEA. The CDR3: CNVEGRANYGYTF. DNA of the CDR3: TGCAACGTTGAGGGACGGGCTAACTATGGCTACACCTTC.

A remark on this clonotype: This may be a read error, as it is one base from a much larger clone. CDR3 protein: CSALDRYTGELFF. The CDR3 DNA follows: TGCAGTGCTCTGGACAGATACACCGGGGAGCTGTTTTTT. The rearrangement uses TRBV20-1 and TRBJ2-2; D might be TRBD1 (6 bases). The V end was cut by 5 bases, the J end by 3 bases, with 10 bases between. Germline V gene sequence: CDR1 DFQATT, CDR2 SNEGSKA (reference sequence). The CDR3 loop spans 13 amino acids.

This clonotype was counted many times. This chain joins TRBV10-2 and TRBJ1-5, with 7 bases aligning to TRBD1. The V and J ends lost 5 bases and 1 base, in that order; junction bases with no gene match: 8. The CDR3 is 16 amino acids. Germline V gene data show CDR1 as WSHSY and CDR2 as SAAADI. CDR3 protein: CASSQTGLGSNQPQHF. The DNA of the CDR3 is TGCGCCAGCAGTCAGACAGGGCTAGGAAGCAATCAGCCCCAGCATTTT.

Details on this clonotype: No DNA is shown, since the ends of the CDR3 on it are uncertain; the CDR3 is the one TCRdb lists. The chain carries TRBV11-2 and TRBJ1-3. 20 amino acids form the CDR3, both terminal residues included. Germline CDR1 SGHAT, CDR2 FQNNGV. The CDR3: CARSFYICSARVKAGNTIYF.

This clonotype was seen ten or more times. The V gene is TRBV10-2, the J gene TRBJ1-3, with 7 bases lining up with TRBD1. V lost 6 bases to trimming and J lost 0 bases; unmatched junction nucleotides: 8. The CDR3 length is 16 residues. CDR1 is WSHSY, CDR2 SAAADI, per germline. CDR3: CASRGWTGRSGNTIYF. CDR3 DNA: TGCGCCAGCAGGGGTTGGACAGGCCGCTCTGGAAACACCATATATTTT.

CDR3 amino acids: CASSIPGGYYGYTF. DNA for the CDR3: TGTGCCAGTAGTATCCCAGGGGGCTACTATGGCTACACCTTC. J is TRBJ1-2 and V is TRBV19, with TRBD1 matching over 8 bases. V gave up 3 bases and J gave up 3 bases; unmatched junction bases: 3. From germline, CDR1 is LNHDA and CDR2 SQIVND (reference sequence). The CDR3 has 14 amino acids.

The table lists this clonotype with many counts. This chain connects TRBV29-1 to TRBJ1-2; TRBD1 is a possible D gene (6 bases). This CDR3 contains 13 residues. Trimming shortened V by 4 bases and J by 4 bases, and 13 bases separated the two germline ends. Germline V lookup: CDR1 SQVTM, CDR2 ANQGSEA. Written as DNA, the CDR3 is TGCAGCGTTGGGACAGTGCACCTCTATGGCTACACCTTC. Protein: CSVGTVHLYGYTF. Filled out from reference TRBV29-1 and TRBJ1-2, the complete variable domain reads SAVISQKPSRDICQRGTSLTIQCQVDSQVTMMFWYRQQPGQSLTLIATANQGSEATYESGFVIDKFPISRPNLTFSTLTVSNMSPEDSSIYLCSVGTVHLYGYTFGSGTRLTVV.

V and J are TRBV28 and TRBJ1-3, with D uncertain. The CDR3 consists of 14 residues. Trimming took 4 bases from V and 2 from J, leaving 9 bases between them. Germline-derived CDR1 and CDR2 are MDHEN and SYDVKM. The CDR3 protein is CASSSTIPGNTIYF. Written as DNA, the CDR3 is TGTGCCAGCAGTTCAACTATTCCTGGAAACACCATATATTTT.

The J gene is TRBJ2-5, the V gene TRBV29-1; 7 nucleotides match TRBD1. This CDR3 is built from 12 residues. Germline V CDR1 and CDR2: SQVTM, ANQGSEA. CDR3 protein: CSYQDRQETQYF. The CDR3 DNA reads as TGCAGTTACCAGGACAGGCAAGAGACCCAGTACTTC.

This clonotype showed up many times. The chain carries TRBV7-8 and TRBJ1-4; D is ambiguous. The CDR3 sequence is 14 residues long. Germline V lookup: CDR1 SGHVS, CDR2 FQNEAQ. V was trimmed by 5 bases and J by 1 base, leaving 8 bases between them. The CDR3 sequence is CASSPGVTNEKLFF. CDR3 coding DNA: TGTGCCAGCAGCCCCGGGGTAACTAATGAAAAACTGTTTTTT.

Turning to this clonotype: With a much larger clone just one base away, this may be a read error. J is TRBJ1-2 and V is TRBV20-1; no clear D gene. The CDR3 runs 14 residues. Trimming shortened V by 5 bases and J by 4 bases, and 17 bases separated the two germline ends. CDR1 is DFQATT, CDR2 SNEGSKA, per germline (reference sequence). CDR3 sequence: CSALAGFRVYGYTF. The CDR3 DNA follows: TGCAGTGCTCTAGCCGGATTCCGGGTCTATGGCTACACCTTC.

The chain joins TRBV10-2 to TRBJ2-1, with 11 bases that match TRBD2. With 7 bases clipped from V and 9 bases from J, the junction kept 11 bases outside the gene matches. The CDR3 contains 15 residues. The germline V gene encodes CDR1 WSHSY and CDR2 SAAADI. For the CDR3, the DNA is TGCGCCAGCACTCTGTTAGCGGGAGGGCAGACTGAGCAGTTCTTC. This codes for CASTLLAGGQTEQFF.

This clonotype was seen repeatedly, ten times or more. This rearrangement joins TRBV28 to TRBJ1-5; a possible D gene is TRBD1 (6 bases). CDR1 MDHEN and CDR2 SYDVKM come from the germline V gene. The ends were cut back, 5 bases at V and 2 bases at J, with 13 bases in the middle. CDR3 size: 15 residues. The CDR3 spells CASSQHRVGNQPQHF. The CDR3 DNA reads as TGTGCCAGCAGTCAACACAGGGTGGGCAATCAGCCCCAGCATTTT.

The chain joins TRBV12-3 or TRBV12-4 to TRBJ1-2, with D hard to call. This CDR3 comprises 13 residues. V lost 4 bases, J lost 8 bases, and 14 bases lay in between. As DNA, the CDR3 is TGTGCCAGCAGTTCCCGGACCTCGGGAGGCTACACCTTC. It is translated as CASSSRTSGGYTF.

Of note for this clonotype: An end of the junction does not agree with germline; a read error may underlie this. The chain is built from TRBV12-3 or TRBV12-4 and TRBJ1-5; D may be TRBD1 (6 bases). This CDR3 has 15 residues. CDR3 in DNA: TGTGCCAGCAGACGTGGGTCAGGGGCGTATCAGCCCCAGAATTTT. Translation: CASRRGSGAYQPQNF.

J is TRBJ2-2 and V is TRBV4-1; D is possibly TRBD1 (6 bases). Deletions cut 0 bases from V and 4 bases from J, with 12 bases between. Germline V gene lookup returns CDR1 MGHRA and CDR2 YSYEKL. This CDR3 is 16 amino acids long. CDR3 bases: TGCGCCAGCAGCCAAGATAGGGGACACCGCACCGGGGAGCTGTTTTTT. Amino acids: CASSQDRGHRTGELFF.

The V gene is TRBV28, the J gene TRBJ2-5, with D possibly being TRBD2 (6 bases). In germline, CDR1 is MDHEN, CDR2 SYDVKM. The CDR3 sequence is 14 residues long. V was pared by 4 bases and J by 4 bases, with 13 bases between. This CDR3 is CASSSRGSGETQYF. CDR3 coding DNA: TGTGCCAGCAGTTCCCGGGGGTCGGGAGAGACCCAGTACTTC.

The genes are TRBV7-8 and TRBJ2-5; 7 positions match TRBD1. J lost 1 base, V lost 0 bases, and 5 bases had no gene match. CDR3 length: 16 amino acids. Germline V CDR1 and CDR2: SGHVS, FQNEAQ. The chain's CDR3 is CASSLASAGGQETQYF. Written as DNA, the CDR3 is TGTGCCAGCAGCTTAGCGTCGGCAGGGGGCCAAGAGACCCAGTACTTC.

This clonotype was seen ten or more times. This rearrangement joins TRBV20-1 to TRBJ2-7, with TRBD2 matching 11 bases. Looked up from germline, CDR1 is DFQATT and CDR2 is SNEGSKA (reference sequence). The CDR3 loop spans 15 amino acids. Germline trimming cut 4 bases from V and 2 bases from J; bases unmatched to any gene: 7. DNA for the CDR3: TGCAGTGCTATCCTTGGGACTAGCGGAACCTACGAGCAGTACTTC. Encoded protein: CSAILGTSGTYEQYF.

The chain has TRBV6-6 and TRBJ1-1, with 9 bases aligning to TRBD1. Germline V lookup: CDR1 MNHNY, CDR2 SVGAGI (reference sequence). The V segment lost 6 bases and the J segment 6 bases; nucleotides outside the gene matches: 11. The CDR3 has 15 residues. CDR3 region: CASSQDPWTGAEAFF. The CDR3 nucleotides are TGTGCCAGCAGCCAAGATCCCTGGACAGGGGCTGAAGCTTTCTTT.

This clonotype was observed a handful of times. This chain connects TRBV19 to TRBJ2-5; 9 nucleotides agree with TRBD1. Per the germline V gene, CDR1 is LNHDA and CDR2 is SQIVND (reference sequence). The length of the CDR3 is 15 residues. Germline trimming cut 4 bases from V and 4 bases from J; bases unmatched to any gene: 7. The CDR3 DNA is TGTGCCAGTAGTACCGGGACAGGGTGGGGAGAGACCCAGTACTTC. Residues: CASSTGTGWGETQYF. Full variable domain (remainder filled in from reference TRBV19 and TRBJ2-5): DGGITQSPKYLFRKEGQNVTLSCEQNLNHDAMYWYRQDPGQGLRLIYYSQIVNDFQKGDIAEGYSVSREKKESFPLTVTSAQKNPTAFYLCASSTGTGWGETQYFGPGTRLLVL.